Listed here is a single T cell receptor beta chain. It lacks a known antigen. It has no much larger one-base neighbor in the sample; base qualities were not kept. Including the terminal cysteine and phenylalanine, the CDR3 comprises 14 residues. The CDR3 DNA has 42 bases and is translated from base 1. For CDR1 and CDR2, the germline V gene (reference sequence) lists SGHKS and YYEKEE. V is cut back by 3 bases and J by 5 bases, with 5 bases in the junction unmatched. This entry is derived from a study of vaccination effects on CD4 cells after COVID-19 (dated by TCRdb to 2022 to 2024). Background for the entire study: Two doses of either the BNT162b2 or the mRNA-1273 mRNA SARS-CoV-2 vaccine were administered to participants. SARS-CoV-2 spike-specific CD4+ TCR repertoires from before and after mRNA vaccination were compared in COVID-19 convalescent patients and in infection-naive vaccine recipients. Altogether, around 11 COVID-19 convalescent patients and several SARS-CoV-2-naive healthy vaccine recipients made up the full study. In the study, cultures from other donors were sequenced using the Oncomine TCR Beta short-read assay on an Illumina iSeq 100. Findings and caveats that apply to the study as a whole: Only a small number of convalescent patients were included, and no early post-infection timepoints were available, which limited the study. Clones induced by infection and clones induced by vaccination both contracted markedly at late timepoints after vaccination, which fits with T cell responses waning over time. In healthy vaccine recipients, vaccine-induced clones were almost all SARS-CoV-2 mono-reactive, with only 1 of 255 cross-reactive with common cold coronaviruses.

In the ViraFEST assay, PBMC were stimulated with viral peptide pools, and antigen-specific CD4+ T cell clonotypes were then identified by expansion using TCR sequencing. After 10 days of culture, CD4+ T cells were isolated with the EasySep CD4+ T cell isolation kit. The absence of prior SARS-CoV-2 infection in healthy vaccine recipients was confirmed by negative nucleocapsid antibodies before and after vaccination. Each well held two million PBMC cultured in IMDM containing approximately 5.2% human AB serum, approximately 10 IU/ml IL-2 and gentamicin, along with about 9.5 ug/ml peptides. On days 3 and 7, half of the culture medium was replaced with fresh IL-2-containing medium. Unless noted otherwise, every peptide stimulation condition was grown in triplicate wells. Using Ficoll-Paque Plus gradient centrifugation, PBMC were separated from whole blood and then either used fresh or cryopreserved at -140C. The spike proteins of SARS-CoV-2 and of the common cold coronaviruses HCoV-NL63, HCoV-OC43 and HCoV-229E were spanned by overlapping peptide pools. The QIAamp micro DNA kit was used to extract genomic DNA from the cultured CD4+ T cells.

The protocol used for the library was the immunoSEQ multiplex PCR assay. DNA from the cultured and isolated CD4+ T cells underwent TCR beta CDR3 sequencing. The source study handled its data this way. Non-productive TCR sequences were discarded, and reads were trimmed to the CDR3 region, with only CDR3s of 7 or more amino acids retained. The MANAFEST web app was used to pick out antigen-specific clonotypes by comparing their expansion in peptide wells with that in reference cultures. To be called positive, a clone needed expansion at FDR<0.05 compared with the reference and with all other wells, an odds ratio greater than 5, and a frequency greater than 0.1% in two replicate wells. A clonotype was defined as cross-reactive if the clonotype was significantly expanded both in SARS-CoV-2 spike wells and in at least one common cold coronavirus spike condition. Levenshtein distance calculated with the stringdist R package was used to assess CDR3 similarity, and unrooted trees were constructed with ape in R 3.6.1. Entries here come from immuneACCESS through TCRdb and include only in-frame sequences with V and J called. Some clones fail to appear in such tables; in the studies checked, an unresolved V gene covers under half of the shortfall, and the cause of the remainder is unknown. That table gives V, J and clone size, and the DNA gave D and trimming. The sample data list 74,000 or so clones, and 80% of these were observed just once. Of the sample, more than 10% falls within the top ten clones.

This sequence originates from a human donor who received a COVID-19 vaccine. The V gene is TRBV5-5 and the J gene is TRBJ1-5, and 7 junctional nucleotides match TRBD1. Sequenced here: CD4+ T cells from PBMCs cultured with SARS-CoV-2 spike peptides, sampled before COVID-19 vaccination. Reading the label with the study, this specimen's cell subset or site is: SARS-CoV-2 spike overlapping peptide pool stimulation. The sequenced DNA is TGTGCCAGCAGCTCAGTCACAGGGGATCAGCCCCAGCATTTT. It codes for CASSSVTGDQPQHF.